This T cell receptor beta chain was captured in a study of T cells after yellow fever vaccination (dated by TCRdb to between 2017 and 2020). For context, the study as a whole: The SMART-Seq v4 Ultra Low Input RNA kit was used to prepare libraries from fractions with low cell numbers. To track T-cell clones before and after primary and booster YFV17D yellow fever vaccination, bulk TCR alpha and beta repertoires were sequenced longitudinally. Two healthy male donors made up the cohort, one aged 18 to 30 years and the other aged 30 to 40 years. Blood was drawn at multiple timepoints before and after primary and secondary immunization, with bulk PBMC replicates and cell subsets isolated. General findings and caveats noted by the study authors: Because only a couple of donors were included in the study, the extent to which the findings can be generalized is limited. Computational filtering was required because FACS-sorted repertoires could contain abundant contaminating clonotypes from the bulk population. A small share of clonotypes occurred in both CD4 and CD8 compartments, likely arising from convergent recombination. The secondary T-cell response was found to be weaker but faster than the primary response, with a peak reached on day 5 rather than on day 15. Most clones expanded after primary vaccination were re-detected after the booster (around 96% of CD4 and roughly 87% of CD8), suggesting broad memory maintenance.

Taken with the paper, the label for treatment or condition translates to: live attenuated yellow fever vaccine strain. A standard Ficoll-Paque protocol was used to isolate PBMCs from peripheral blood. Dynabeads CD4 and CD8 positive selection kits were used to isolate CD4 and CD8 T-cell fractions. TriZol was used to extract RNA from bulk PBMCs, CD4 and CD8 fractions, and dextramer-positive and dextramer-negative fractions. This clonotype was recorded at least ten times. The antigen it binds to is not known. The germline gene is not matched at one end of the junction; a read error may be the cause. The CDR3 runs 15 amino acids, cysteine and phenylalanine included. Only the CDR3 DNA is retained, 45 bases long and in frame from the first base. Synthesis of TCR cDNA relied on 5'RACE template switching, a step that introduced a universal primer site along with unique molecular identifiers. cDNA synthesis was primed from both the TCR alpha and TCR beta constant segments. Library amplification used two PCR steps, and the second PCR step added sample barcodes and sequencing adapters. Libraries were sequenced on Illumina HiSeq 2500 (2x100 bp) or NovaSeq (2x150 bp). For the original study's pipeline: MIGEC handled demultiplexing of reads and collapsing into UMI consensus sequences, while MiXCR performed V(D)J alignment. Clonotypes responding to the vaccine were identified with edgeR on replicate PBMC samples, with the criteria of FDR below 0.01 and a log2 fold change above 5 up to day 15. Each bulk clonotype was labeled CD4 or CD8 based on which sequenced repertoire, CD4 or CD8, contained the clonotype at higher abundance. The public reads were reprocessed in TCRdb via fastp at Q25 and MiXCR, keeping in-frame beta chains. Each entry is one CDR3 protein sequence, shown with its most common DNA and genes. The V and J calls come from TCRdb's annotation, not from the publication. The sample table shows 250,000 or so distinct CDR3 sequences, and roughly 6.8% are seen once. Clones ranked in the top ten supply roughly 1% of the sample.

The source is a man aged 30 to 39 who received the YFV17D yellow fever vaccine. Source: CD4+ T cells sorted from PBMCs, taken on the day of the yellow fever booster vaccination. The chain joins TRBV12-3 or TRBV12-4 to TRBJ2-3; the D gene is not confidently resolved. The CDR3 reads CATSLNPGSTDTQYF. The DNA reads TGTGCCACCAGTCTTAATCCCGGGAGCACAGATACGCAGTATTTT.